This TCR beta chain was found in a study of CD8 T cells in Susac syndrome. Study as a whole: Among the Susac syndrome patients sequenced, six had active disease and fewer than 10 were in remission. Blood was drawn from patients with Susac syndrome. At that point, they were therapy-naive, on corticosteroids, or on intravenous immunoglobulin alone.

This clonotype was counted a single time. After extraction with the RNeasy kit, roughly 0.5 to 1 ug of the RNA was reverse transcribed using random hexamers. TCRdb passed the immunoSEQ multiplex PCR reads through MiXCR, listing each CDR3 protein once. The sample holds some 140,000 distinct CDR3 sequences, just under 95% seen once. Purification of the CD8+ and CD4+ T cells relied on negative isolation, and TEMRA cells underwent FACS enrichment. The receptor was isolated from a human donor with Susac syndrome. Input material: CD8+ T cells from PBMCs.

The CDR3 sequence: CASSSTAGNEQYF. The CDR3 region has the DNA TGTGCCAGCAGTTCAACCGCGGGAAACGAGCAGTACTTC. This chain connects TRBV27 to TRBJ2-7; maybe TRBD2 (6 bases). This CDR3 contains 13 residues. Germline CDR1 MNHEY, CDR2 SMNVEV (reference sequence). Deletions cut 4 bases from V and 5 bases from J, with 12 bases between.